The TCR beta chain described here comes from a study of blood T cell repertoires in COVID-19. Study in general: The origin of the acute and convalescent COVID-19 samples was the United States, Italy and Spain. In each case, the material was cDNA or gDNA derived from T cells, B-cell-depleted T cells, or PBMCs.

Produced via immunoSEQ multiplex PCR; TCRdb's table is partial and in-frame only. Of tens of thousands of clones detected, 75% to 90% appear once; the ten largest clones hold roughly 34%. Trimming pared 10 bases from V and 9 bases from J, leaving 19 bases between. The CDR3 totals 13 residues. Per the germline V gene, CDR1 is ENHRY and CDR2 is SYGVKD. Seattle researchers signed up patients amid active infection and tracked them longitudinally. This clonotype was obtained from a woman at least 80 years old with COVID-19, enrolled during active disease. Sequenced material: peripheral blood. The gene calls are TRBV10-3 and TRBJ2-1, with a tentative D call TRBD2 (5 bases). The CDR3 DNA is TGTGCCACCACTAGAGATCCCAATCGTGAGCAGTTCTTC. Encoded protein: CATTRDPNREQFF.